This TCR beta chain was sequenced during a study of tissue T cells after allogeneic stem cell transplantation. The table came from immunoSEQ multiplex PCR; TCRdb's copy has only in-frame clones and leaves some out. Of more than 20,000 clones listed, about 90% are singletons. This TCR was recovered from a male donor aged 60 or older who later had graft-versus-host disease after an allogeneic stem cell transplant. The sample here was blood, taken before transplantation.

The CDR3 is CASSWLRRVSYNEQFF. DNA for the CDR3: TGTGCCAGTAGTTGGTTACGGAGAGTAAGTTACAATGAGCAGTTCTTC. This chain connects TRBV19 to TRBJ2-1; D remains unclear. This CDR3 contains 16 residues. Trimming cost V 5 bases and J 4 bases, with 18 bases left between them. Germline V lookup: CDR1 LNHDA, CDR2 SQIVND (reference sequence). Filled out from reference TRBV19 and TRBJ2-1, the complete variable domain reads DGGITQSPKYLFRKEGQNVTLSCEQNLNHDAMYWYRQDPGQGLRLIYYSQIVNDFQKGDIAEGYSVSREKKESFPLTVTSAQKNPTAFYLCASSWLRRVSYNEQFFGPGTRLTVL.